The entry below describes one T cell receptor (beta chain). No cognate antigen has been identified for it. No base quality values were provided; no much bigger clone lies one nucleotide off. The CDR3 numbers 16 residues from cysteine through phenylalanine. The kept DNA is CDR3 alone, 48 bases in frame from the first base. V ends up 1 base short and J 4 bases short, with an unmatched junction base count of 6. From a lookup of the germline V gene, CDR1 and CDR2 are SGHTA and FQGTGA. The trial excluded patients who had a history of autoimmune disease or were on systemic immunosuppression. Peripheral blood for TCR sequencing was collected from all dose cohorts at baseline, on cycle 4 day 1, and on cycle 7 day 1. The samples were taken from a phase I, first-in-human, multicenter, open-label dose-escalation trial of ivuxolimab. Adults with locally advanced or metastatic melanoma, renal cell carcinoma, hepatocellular carcinoma or head and neck squamous cell carcinoma were enrolled in the trial. CD4+ and CD8+ T cells were sorted separately from peripheral blood before TCR sequencing.

The data were taken from a study of OX40 agonist ivuxolimab in advanced cancers. About the investigation overall: Ivuxolimab was an agonistic, fully human IgG2 monoclonal antibody directed against OX40 (CD134), a costimulatory receptor. Intravenous ivuxolimab was administered to patients every 2 weeks at six dose levels: 0.01, 0.1, 0.3, 1.5, 3 and 10 mg/kg. Among the roughly 52 dose-escalation patients, roughly 20 had hepatocellular carcinoma, roughly 15 melanoma, 9 renal cell carcinoma and 9 head and neck cancer. In the dose-escalation cohort, 82.7% of patients were male, and the mean age was approximately 55 years, with a range of about 23 to 85. Patients were allowed to have had prior anti-PD-1, anti-PD-L1 or anti-CTLA-4 therapy, and around 40% of the dose-escalation patients had previously received checkpoint inhibitors. Partial responses occurred in three dose-escalation patients: two with cutaneous melanoma and one with hepatocellular carcinoma. The purpose of peripheral TCRbeta sequencing was to test whether ivuxolimab changed TCR sequence diversity and led to clonal T-cell expansion. The paper reports the monotherapy dose-escalation portion (N of about 47 patients) of the phase I ivuxolimab trial.

Broader findings and caveats from the paper: After ivuxolimab, more expanded clones were found on average in CD8+ T cells than in CD4+ T cells. In the 0.1-3.0 mg/kg groups, partial responders had among the lowest normalized peripheral clonal expansion, particularly in CD8+ T cells. At doses of 0.1 to 3.0 mg/kg, clonal expansion of both CD4+ and CD8+ T cells in blood was seen between baseline and week 6. Low levels of normalized T-cell clonal expansion were also seen in some nonresponding patients. Antigen specificity was not determined for the clonally expanded peripheral T cells.

Genomic DNA was isolated from the sorted cells so that the TCRbeta CDR3 region could be sequenced. The immunoSEQ Assay was used to sequence the TCRbeta CDR3 regions. The clones in this table, taken by TCRdb from immuneACCESS, are in-frame only. Not every clone is retained; where verified, under half of the shortfall comes from an unresolved V gene, and the cause of the rest is unknown. The sample profile shows about 70,000 clones; roughly 87% of them were found once. About an eighth of the sample rests with the top ten. Rearrangement joined TRBV7-3 to TRBJ2-1; 8 bases in between match TRBD2. The specimen was CD4+ or CD8+ T cells sorted from blood, collected in a trial of the OX40 agonist ivuxolimab. The receptor comes from an adult with an advanced solid tumor such as melanoma, head and neck, liver or kidney cancer. The CDR3 loop reads CASSLISASGYNEQFF. The DNA sequence is given as TGTGCCAGCAGCTTAATATCGGCTAGCGGGTACAATGAGCAGTTCTTC.